Here is one T cell receptor beta chain with its context. Its specificity is unknown. V shed 1 base and J 10 bases; nucleotides not matched to a gene: 4. The germline gives CDR1 LNHDA, CDR2 SQIVND (reference sequence). The CDR3 covers 13 residues. This specimen belongs to a study of cytomegalovirus exposure and HLA in healthy donors. Study conclusions and caveats: Most observed TCR sequences were rare, whereas some public TCRs were detected in many donors. According to an earlier analysis, most TCR beta V segments yielded productive rearrangements about 90% or about 30% of the time. Compared with the roughly 700-donor mean, an Asian-associated ancestry cluster reportedly had fewer N-insertions, according to a later analysis.

The PCR was carried out with 60 Vbeta primers and 13 Jbeta primers. Sequencing was performed with immunoSEQ multiplex PCR; in TCRdb, only in-frame clones are kept and a portion is missing. The sample has tens of thousands of clones; approximately 70% are singletons. The material sequenced was PBMCs. This receptor was taken from a woman between 45 and 60 years old in good health and CMV-seropositive. The rearrangement uses TRBV19 and TRBJ2-1, with 7 positions matching TRBD2. For the CDR3, the DNA is TGTGCCAGTAGTATAGGGGGGGGTACGGAGCAGTTCTTC. It codes for CASSIGGGTEQFF.